This T cell receptor (beta chain) is from a study of CD8 T cells in Susac syndrome. RNA totalling roughly 0.5 to 1 ug underwent reverse transcription with random hexamers. Amplification of TCR beta CDR3 by immunoSEQ multiplex PCR spanned 54 Vbeta and 13 Jbeta. TCRdb processed the immunoSEQ multiplex PCR reads anew with MiXCR; each CDR3 protein has one entry. This sample has fewer than 250,000 distinct CDR3 sequences; approximately 90% occur once, and the top ten carry around 0.14%. Blood CD8+ and CD4+ T cells underwent high-throughput TCR beta sequencing. The multiple sclerosis control group comprised treatment-naive patients with stable or active relapsing-remitting disease. In contrast to the negatively isolated CD8+ and CD4+ T cells, TEMRA cells were FACS-enriched. Germline values: CDR1 LGHDT, CDR2 YNNKEL (reference sequence). The CDR3 length is 19 residues. The junction had 14 bases not matched to a gene; V was cut back by 1 base and J by 6 bases.

The TCR was taken from a human donor with multiple sclerosis. The V gene is TRBV3-1, the J gene TRBJ2-1; 11 positions match TRBD2. Sequencing used CD8+ T cells from PBMCs. The CDR3: CASSQGLAGGLPGGNEQFF. For the CDR3, the DNA is TGTGCCAGCAGCCAAGGGCTAGCGGGAGGCCTACCGGGGGGCAATGAGCAGTTCTTC.